This T cell receptor beta chain originates from a study of cytotoxic CD8 clonotypes in ibrutinib-treated CLL. Study-wide points: Baseline clonality, higher than in age-matched healthy donors, tracked circulating CD8+ T-cell counts. Increased clonality at ibrutinib response gave way to a return toward baseline at progression.

This table comes from immunoSEQ multiplex PCR, and its TCRdb copy is limited to in-frame clones, with some not included. The table has about 76,000 clones, around 84% seen once. With regard to this clone: Antigen unknown.

The length of the CDR3 is 14 residues. CDR1 is MNHEY, CDR2 SMNVEV, per germline (reference sequence). Trimming took 4 bases from V and 2 from J; bases not matched to a gene: 5. Sequences were derived from PBMCs, sampled before ibrutinib treatment. This sequence joins TRBV27 and TRBJ2-7, with 7 bases matching TRBD1. The TCR comes from a human donor with chronic lymphocytic leukemia. The CDR3 DNA follows: TGTGCCAGCAGTTGGACAGGCGATGCCTACGAGCAGTACTTC. Translated: CASSWTGDAYEQYF.